These 7 T cell receptor beta chains were all obtained from the same sample, sequenced in a study of cytomegalovirus exposure and HLA in healthy donors (dated by TCRdb to about 2017). Library preparation used the immunoSEQ multiplex PCR assay. For the multiplex PCR, a mixture combining 60 forward primers for TCR Vbeta segments and 13 reverse primers for TCR Jbeta segments was used. Held by TCRdb, this immuneACCESS table contains in-frame sequences only and omits some clones. Under half of the omission traces to an unresolved V gene where checked; the cause of the rest is unknown. The sample contains 150,000 to 200,000 clones, over 60% of them found a single time. Of the sample, about 1.1% falls within the top ten clones. Sequencing was done on a sample of PBMCs. The receptor source for this set is a woman aged 40-49 years in good health and CMV-seronegative.

Points on this clone: Other DNA sequences in the sample encode the same CDR3. V usage is TRBV5-1 and J usage is TRBJ1-3; 7 bases fit TRBD1. Germline V CDR1 and CDR2: SGHRS, YFSETQ. Trimming cost V 4 bases and J 4 bases; bases outside gene matches: 5. The CDR3 length is 14 residues. Written as DNA, the CDR3 is TGCGCCAGCAGCCAGGGGGACAGCGGAAACACCATATATTTT. Amino acids: CASSQGDSGNTIYF.

The rearrangement uses TRBV6-6 and TRBJ1-1; TRBD1 might be the D (6 bases). Trimming took off 4 bases at V and 7 bases at J, with 16 bases between the two ends. CDR1 and CDR2 (germline): MNHNY, SVGAGI (reference sequence). CDR3 length equals 14 residues. The CDR3 loop is CASSSQTRGYEAFF. In DNA form, the CDR3 reads TGTGCCAGCAGTTCTCAGACCAGGGGCTATGAAGCTTTCTTT.

This chain uses TRBV6-6 with TRBJ1-4; TRBD1 might be the D (5 bases). This CDR3 has 12 residues. Germline loops: CDR1 MNHNY, CDR2 SVGAGI (reference sequence). Deletions cut 10 bases from V and 5 bases from J, with 11 bases between. The CDR3 sequence is CATQGENEKLFF. In nucleotides, the CDR3 is TGTGCCACCCAGGGTGAAAATGAAAAACTGTTTTTT.

The chain recombines TRBV5-4 with TRBJ2-5, with TRBD2 matching 12 bases. This CDR3 region has 18 residues. The ends lost 4 bases at V and 4 bases at J; junction bases unmatched: 14. Germline V lookup: CDR1 SGHNT, CDR2 YYREEE (reference sequence). DNA for the CDR3: TGTGCCAGCAGCCCGAGACTAGCGGGAGTCCCCCGGCTAGAGACCCAGTACTTC. Its protein is CASSPRLAGVPRLETQYF.

Only one count was recorded for this clone. The V call is TRBV4-3, the J call TRBJ2-4, with 11 bases aligning to TRBD2. The ends lost 4 bases at V and 7 bases at J; junction bases unmatched: 18. This CDR3 is built from 19 residues. Germline V gene sequence: CDR1 LGHNA, CDR2 YSLEER. For the CDR3, the DNA is TGCGCCAGCAGCCCCCAGTTAGCGGGAGGGCCGGGGGGGGTCAACATTCAGTACTTC. Amino acid sequence: CASSPQLAGGPGGVNIQYF.

The chain combines TRBV30 with TRBJ2-3; TRBD1 agrees at 8 bases. The CDR3 runs to 15 residues. The trim removed 2 bases at V and 2 bases at J, leaving 6 bases unmatched. Per germline, CDR1 GTSNPN and CDR2 SVGIG (reference sequence). The CDR3 protein is CAWSPLDRDTDTQYF. CDR3 coding DNA: TGTGCCTGGAGTCCGTTGGACAGGGACACAGATACGCAGTATTTT.

The J gene is TRBJ1-1, the V gene TRBV19, with a possible D match to TRBD1 (6 bases). The ends were cut back, 3 bases at V and 8 bases at J, with 13 bases in the middle. In germline, CDR1 is LNHDA, CDR2 SQIVND (reference sequence). The CDR3 sequence is 13 residues long. The CDR3 region has the DNA TGTGCCAGTAGTATCAGGGGTACGGCGGAAGCTTTCTTT. It specifies CASSIRGTAEAFF.